This T cell receptor beta chain was documented in a study of blood T cell repertoires in COVID-19. In germline, CDR1 is SGHTA, CDR2 FQGNSA. The CDR3 sequence is 17 residues long. This clone occurred once. A junction boundary mismatches the germline segment, possibly from a read error. Sequencing was performed with immunoSEQ multiplex PCR; in TCRdb, only in-frame clones are kept and a portion is missing. Of 250,000 to 350,000 clones detected, 92% appear once; the ten largest clones hold around a sixth. The rearrangement joins TRBV7-2 to TRBJ2-2; tentative D call: TRBD1 (7 bases). The sample comprised PBMCs or T cells enriched from blood (not recorded which). The source of this sequence is a young woman who had recovered from COVID-19. The CDR3 DNA follows: TGTGCCAGCAGCTTAGCCCCCAGGGGGGCGAAGACCGGGGAGCTGTTTTTT. Its protein product is CASSLAPRGAKTGELFF. The entire variable domain, with the rest obtained from reference TRBV7-2 and TRBJ2-2, is as follows: GAGVSQSPSNKVTEKGKDVELRCDPISGHTALYWYRQSLGQGLEFLIYFQGNSAPDKSGLPSDRFSAERTGGSVSTLTIQRTQQEDSAVYLCASSLAPRGAKTGELFFGEGSRLTVL.